A selection of T cell receptor beta chains follows, all from one sample in a study of neurological immune-mediated disorders. TCRdb re-called the 5' RACE reads through MiXCR, storing one row per CDR3 protein. This table holds 50,000 to 75,000 distinct CDR3 sequences, roughly an eighth found once. Sequencing was carried out using PBMCs. The receptors come from a woman aged 60-75 years with HTLV-1-associated myelopathy (HAM/TSP). CDR3s include the opening cysteine and the closing phenylalanine or tryptophan. D genes are given only for firm matches. Expanded clones get a size class; other rows say once, few or many, or leave the size out.

D gene	clone size	V gene	J gene	CDR3 protein	CDR3 DNA
.	many	TRBV5-1	TRBJ2-2	CASSLAPGLGVNTGELFF	TGCGCCAGCAGCTTGGCCCCAGGGTTAGGGGTGAACACCGGGGAGCTGTTTTTT
TRBD2	many	TRBV5-1	TRBJ2-7	CASSPGLAGTYEQYF	TGCGCCAGCAGCCCGGGACTAGCGGGAACCTACGAGCAGTACTTC
TRBD2	many	TRBV7-2	TRBJ2-1	CASSLVGGAAGVNEQFF	TGTGCCAGCAGCTTAGTGGGCGGGGCAGCGGGAGTGAATGAGCAGTTCTTC
TRBD2	many	TRBV5-1	TRBJ2-5	CASNPSGTETQYF	TGCGCCAGCAATCCTAGCGGGACTGAGACCCAGTACTTC
.	many	TRBV7-9	TRBJ2-5	CASSLQGGGQETQYF	TGTGCCAGCAGCTTACAGGGAGGAGGACAAGAGACCCAGTACTTC
.	many	TRBV12-5	TRBJ2-7	CASGEYEQYF	TGTGCTAGTGGCGAGTACGAGCAGTACTTC
.	many	TRBV29-1	TRBJ2-6	CSVEVGQVYSGANVLTF	TGCAGCGTTGAAGTCGGTCAGGTGTACTCTGGGGCCAACGTCCTGACTTTC
TRBD2	many	TRBV5-8	TRBJ2-3	CASSLGLAGGIDTQYF	TGTGCCAGCAGCTTGGGACTAGCGGGAGGTATAGATACGCAGTATTTT
.	many	TRBV10-3	TRBJ2-3	CAISEDSRTQYF	TGTGCCATCAGTGAGGACTCCCGGACGCAGTATTTT
.	many	TRBV12-3/TRBV12-4	TRBJ1-3	CASSLSRGRTTIYF	TGTGCCAGCAGTTTATCGAGAGGAAGGACAACCATATATTTT
.	many	TRBV29-1	TRBJ2-7	CSVGQKPYEQYF	TGCAGCGTTGGACAGAAACCCTACGAGCAGTACTTC
TRBD2	many	TRBV9	TRBJ2-2	CASSPLAGGNTGELFF	TGTGCCAGCAGCCCACTAGCGGGAGGAAACACCGGGGAGCTGTTTTTT
.	few	TRBV3-1	TRBJ2-7	CASSQGGTISYEQYF	TGTGCCAGCAGCCAAGGCGGCACCATCTCCTACGAGCAGTACTTC
.	few	TRBV6-1	TRBJ2-2	CASTRSNTGELFF	TGTGCCAGCACGAGGAGTAACACCGGGGAGCTGTTTTTT
.	.	TRBV5-5	TRBJ2-2	CASSLYSNTGELFF	TGTGCCAGCAGCTTGTACTCGAACACCGGGGAGCTGTTTTTT
TRBD1	many	TRBV4-2	TRBJ1-1	CASSQEGNTGGGTEAFF	TGTGCCAGCAGCCAAGAAGGTAACACAGGGGGTGGAACTGAAGCTTTCTTT
TRBD2	.	TRBV29-1	TRBJ2-4	CSVERLAVGIQYF	TGCAGCGTTGAACGACTAGCGGTGGGCATTCAGTACTTC
.	many	TRBV24-1	TRBJ2-7	CATSEPGLQSHEQYF	TGTGCCACCAGTGAGCCGGGACTCCAGAGCCACGAGCAGTACTTC
TRBD2	many	TRBV12-3/TRBV12-4	TRBJ2-7	CASSRSAGPGEQYF	TGTGCCAGCAGCCGTTCAGCGGGACCGGGCGAGCAGTACTTC
.	many	TRBV20-1	TRBJ2-3	CSAAGGWGDTQYF	TGCAGTGCCGCCGGGGGCTGGGGAGATACGCAGTATTTT
TRBD2	many	TRBV7-6	TRBJ2-1	CASSSGLAGSSYNEQFF	TGTGCCAGCAGCTCCGGACTAGCGGGAAGCTCCTACAATGAGCAGTTCTTC
TRBD1	few	TRBV28	TRBJ1-3	CATRTGGSGNTIYF	TGTGCCACCCGGACAGGGGGCTCTGGAAACACCATATATTTT
.	many	TRBV7-9	TRBJ2-2	CASSLSSLIMRRPNTGELFF	TGTGCCAGCAGCCTTTCATCCCTGATCATGAGGCGACCGAACACCGGGGAGCTGTTTTTT
.	many	TRBV12-3/TRBV12-4	TRBJ2-1	CASRMGGALYNEQFF	TGTGCCAGCAGAATGGGGGGGGCTCTCTACAATGAGCAGTTCTTC
.	.	TRBV4-1	TRBJ2-2	CASSLIGGRGYTGESFF	TGCGCCAGCAGTCTCATCGGAGGGCGCGGGTATACCGGGGAGTCGTTTTTT
.	.	TRBV24-1	TRBJ2-5	CATRGSGETQYF	TGTGCCACCAGGGGGTCGGGGGAGACCCAGTACTTC
.	many	TRBV5-1	TRBJ2-7	CASSGPGGYEQYF	TGCGCCAGCAGCGGCCCCGGGGGCTACGAGCAGTACTTC
TRBD2	many	TRBV5-1	TRBJ2-2	CASSWTSGTGGELFF	TGCGCCAGCAGCTGGACTAGCGGGACGGGCGGGGAGCTGTTTTTT
TRBD2	many	TRBV3-1	TRBJ2-3	CASSSGTSPSDTQYF	TGTGCCAGCAGCTCCGGGACTAGCCCTTCAGATACGCAGTATTTT
.	.	TRBV6-5	TRBJ2-7	CASSPGPMGSYEQYF	TGTGCCAGCAGTCCCGGACCCATGGGATCCTACGAGCAGTACTTC
.	many	TRBV5-1	TRBJ2-5	CASSRLVGETQYF	TGCGCCAGCAGCCGACTAGTCGGAGAGACCCAGTACTTC
TRBD1	many	TRBV3-1	TRBJ1-2	CASSHSTGDYGYTF	TGTGCCAGCAGCCATTCGACAGGGGACTATGGCTACACCTTC
TRBD2	.	TRBV9	TRBJ2-3	CASSVAGLAGADTQYF	TGTGCCAGCAGCGTAGCGGGACTAGCGGGAGCAGATACGCAGTATTTT
TRBD1	few	TRBV28	TRBJ2-4	CASSRTGTGGGNIQYF	TGTGCCAGCAGTCGAACCGGGACAGGGGGGGGGAACATTCAGTACTTC
.	many	TRBV29-1	TRBJ1-2	CSVGGQLNYGYTF	TGCAGCGTTGGGGGGCAGCTAAACTATGGCTACACCTTC
TRBD1	many	TRBV10-1	TRBJ2-3	CASSESRQGSVGQYF	TGCGCCAGCAGTGAGTCGCGACAGGGGAGCGTGGGGCAGTATTTT
TRBD1	many	TRBV4-1	TRBJ1-5	CASSQTTGGGQPQHF	TGCGCCAGCAGCCAAACCACAGGGGGCGGTCAGCCCCAGCATTTT
.	many	TRBV5-5	TRBJ2-5	CASSSKQLASQETQYF	TGTGCCAGCAGCTCGAAACAGCTAGCGTCCCAAGAGACCCAGTACTTC
.	many	TRBV12-3/TRBV12-4	TRBJ2-1	CASRPGNNEQFF	TGTGCCAGCAGGCCAGGAAACAATGAGCAGTTCTTC
.	.	TRBV5-1	TRBJ2-1	CASSGVYEQFF	TGCGCCAGCAGCGGGGTCTATGAGCAGTTCTTC
.	once	TRBV14	TRBJ2-7	CASSHIGFYEQHF	TGTGCCAGCAGCCATATTGGCTTCTACGAGCAGCACTTT
.	many	TRBV27	TRBJ2-7	CASSLFAGQPYGEQYF	TGTGCCAGCAGTTTATTCGCGGGGCAACCGTACGGGGAGCAGTACTTC
.	.	TRBV3-1	TRBJ1-1	CASSWLTDDGAEAFF	TGTGCCAGCAGCTGGTTGACCGACGATGGGGCTGAAGCTTTCTTT
.	many	TRBV9	TRBJ2-3	CASSVGVTLPDTQYF	TGTGCCAGCAGCGTAGGCGTTACACTGCCAGATACGCAGTATTTT
.	many	TRBV7-6	TRBJ2-3	CASSLAAGSITDTQYF	TGTGCCAGCAGCTTAGCCGCGGGCTCAATCACAGATACGCAGTATTTT
.	many	TRBV27	TRBJ1-1	CASSLYRGTEAFF	TGTGCCAGCAGTTTATACCGTGGCACTGAAGCTTTCTTT
.	.	TRBV30	TRBJ2-3	CAWSVRGLTSTDTQYF	TGTGCCTGGAGTGTAAGGGGCCTAACTAGCACAGATACGCAGTATTTT
.	many	TRBV7-2	TRBJ2-7	CASSMGGPIYEQYF	TGTGCCAGCAGCATGGGGGGCCCCATCTACGAGCAGTACTTC
TRBD1	many	TRBV6-6	TRBJ2-7	CASSSSGQGFRNEQYF	TGTGCCAGCAGTTCCTCGGGACAGGGGTTCAGGAACGAGCAGTACTTC
TRBD2	many	TRBV20-1	TRBJ2-1	CSASNLRGRAMNEQFF	TGCAGTGCTAGTAATCTTAGAGGGAGGGCCATGAATGAGCAGTTCTTC
.	few	TRBV7-2	TRBJ1-1	CASSKQVMNTEAFF	TGTGCCAGCAGCAAACAGGTCATGAACACTGAAGCTTTCTTT
TRBD1	many	TRBV5-1	TRBJ1-1	CASSLAGDRMNTEAFF	TGCGCCAGCAGCTTGGCCGGGGACAGAATGAACACTGAAGCTTTCTTT
TRBD2	many	TRBV10-2	TRBJ2-7	CASAPTSGSVYEQYF	TGCGCCAGCGCCCCGACTAGCGGGAGCGTCTACGAGCAGTACTTC
TRBD2	many	TRBV20-1	TRBJ2-5	CSASGIAGTQETQYF	TGCAGTGCTAGTGGGATAGCGGGCACCCAAGAGACCCAATACTTC
.	.	TRBV14	TRBJ2-1	CASSQDWGGAGYNEQFF	TGTGCCAGCAGCCAAGATTGGGGTGGCGCGGGTTACAATGAGCAGTTCTTC
.	.	TRBV28	TRBJ1-2	CASSSRRNVGYTF	TGTGCCAGCAGTTCACGCAGGAATGTTGGCTACACCTTC
TRBD2	many	TRBV7-9	TRBJ2-1	CASSTNRLAGGHEQFF	TGTGCCAGCAGCACTAATCGACTAGCGGGAGGGCATGAGCAGTTCTTC
.	medium-sized	TRBV5-1	TRBJ1-2	CASSFTGPDGYTF	TGCGCCAGCAGCTTCACAGGCCCCGATGGCTACACCTTC